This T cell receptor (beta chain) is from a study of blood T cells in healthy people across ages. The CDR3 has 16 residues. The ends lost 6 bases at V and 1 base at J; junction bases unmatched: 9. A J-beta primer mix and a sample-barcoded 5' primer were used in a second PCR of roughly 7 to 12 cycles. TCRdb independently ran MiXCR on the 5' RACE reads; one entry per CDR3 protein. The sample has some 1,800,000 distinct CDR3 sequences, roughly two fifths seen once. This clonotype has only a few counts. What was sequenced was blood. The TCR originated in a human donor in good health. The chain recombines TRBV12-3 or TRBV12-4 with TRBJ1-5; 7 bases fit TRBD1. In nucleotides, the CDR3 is TGTGCCAGCAGCCTCGGGGGACAGAGAAGCAATCAGCCCCAGCATTTT. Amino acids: CASSLGGQRSNQPQHF.